A selection of T cell receptor beta chains follows, all from one sample in a study of blood T cell repertoires in COVID-19. Here immunoSEQ multiplex PCR was the method, and the copy in TCRdb shows in-frame clones only, minus some. The sample shows under 95,000 clones, about 83% of them seen only once. Sequenced: peripheral blood. Receptor source: a man aged 55-75 years with acute or convalescent COVID-19. Each CDR3 is given with its conserved first and last residue. Each record gives: D gene, CDR3 length, J gene, V gene, clone size, CDR3 protein, CDR3 DNA. The D gene is left open where the match is weak. Size tells how often a clone was seen (once, few, many) or the class of an expanded clone, and some rows leave it out.

d_gene: TRBD1
len: 13
j_gene: TRBJ1-3
v_gene: TRBV30
abundance: -
CDR3aa: CAWSGQGAGTIYF
CDR3nt: TGTGCCTGGAGTGGACAGGGGGCAGGCACCATATATTTT

d_gene: -
len: 14
j_gene: TRBJ1-5
v_gene: TRBV2
abundance: -
CDR3aa: CASSEQGWNQPQHF
CDR3nt: TGTGCCAGCAGTGAGCAGGGTTGGAATCAGCCCCAGCATTTT

d_gene: -
len: 13
j_gene: TRBJ1-1
v_gene: TRBV4-3
abundance: -
CDR3aa: CASSQSGSTEAFF
CDR3nt: TGCGCCAGCAGCCAAAGTGGGAGCACTGAAGCTTTCTTT

d_gene: -
len: 13
j_gene: TRBJ2-5
v_gene: TRBV24-1
abundance: -
CDR3aa: CATSEPGVETQYF
CDR3nt: TGTGCCACCAGTGAACCGGGGGTAGAGACCCAGTACTTC

d_gene: TRBD2
len: 15
j_gene: TRBJ2-3
v_gene: TRBV5-1
abundance: -
CDR3aa: CASSSAGAPTDTQYF
CDR3nt: TGCGCCAGCAGCTCAGCGGGGGCGCCCACAGATACGCAGTATTTT

d_gene: TRBD1
len: 14
j_gene: TRBJ1-3
v_gene: TRBV13
abundance: -
CDR3aa: CASSYRGQGNTIYF
CDR3nt: TGTGCCAGCAGCTACAGGGGGCAGGGAAACACCATATATTTT

d_gene: TRBD2
len: 18
j_gene: TRBJ2-7
v_gene: TRBV6-2/TRBV6-3
abundance: -
CDR3aa: CASSYSIPAGERSYEQYF
CDR3nt: TGTGCCAGCAGTTACTCCATCCCGGCGGGGGAACGGTCCTACGAGCAGTACTTC

d_gene: TRBD2
len: 14
j_gene: TRBJ2-5
v_gene: TRBV4-1
abundance: -
CDR3aa: CASSQDGGRETQYF
CDR3nt: TGCGCCAGCAGCCAAGATGGCGGGAGAGAGACCCAGTACTTC

d_gene: TRBD1
len: 15
j_gene: TRBJ1-1
v_gene: TRBV6-5
abundance: -
CDR3aa: CASSYVTGVSTEAFF
CDR3nt: TGTGCCAGCAGCTATGTCACAGGGGTAAGCACTGAAGCTTTCTTT

d_gene: TRBD1
len: 19
j_gene: TRBJ1-6
v_gene: TRBV9
abundance: -
CDR3aa: CASSVEGAYGGGYNSPLHF
CDR3nt: TGTGCCAGCAGCGTTGAGGGGGCATACGGTGGGGGCTATAATTCACCCCTCCACTTT

d_gene: -
len: 17
j_gene: TRBJ2-3
v_gene: TRBV6-2/TRBV6-3
abundance: -
CDR3aa: CASSSYPDLQGTDTQYF
CDR3nt: TGTGCCAGCAGTTCGTATCCCGACCTTCAGGGCACAGATACGCAGTATTTT

d_gene: TRBD1
len: 13
j_gene: TRBJ1-2
v_gene: TRBV5-6
abundance: -
CDR3aa: CASSLQGAAGYTF
CDR3nt: TGTGCCAGCAGCTTACAGGGGGCGGCCGGCTACACCTTC

d_gene: -
len: 15
j_gene: TRBJ2-1
v_gene: TRBV27
abundance: -
CDR3aa: CASSLQGGAYNEQFF
CDR3nt: TGTGCCAGCAGTTTACAGGGGGGTGCCTACAATGAGCAGTTCTTC

d_gene: TRBD2
len: 15
j_gene: TRBJ2-7
v_gene: TRBV5-1
abundance: -
CDR3aa: CASSITSEDPYEQYF
CDR3nt: TGCGCCAGCAGCATCACTAGCGAGGACCCCTACGAGCAGTACTTC

d_gene: TRBD1
len: 14
j_gene: TRBJ1-5
v_gene: TRBV24-1
abundance: -
CDR3aa: CATKGQGVNQPQHF
CDR3nt: TGTGCCACTAAGGGACAGGGGGTCAATCAGCCCCAGCATTTT

d_gene: -
len: 18
j_gene: TRBJ2-1
v_gene: TRBV7-8
abundance: -
CDR3aa: CASSLAPKRRGLLDEQFF
CDR3nt: TGTGCCAGCAGCTTAGCCCCCAAGCGGAGGGGGCTTTTGGATGAGCAGTTCTTC

d_gene: -
len: 13
j_gene: TRBJ2-5
v_gene: TRBV2
abundance: -
CDR3aa: CASSGGLQETQYF
CDR3nt: TGTGCCAGCAGTGGGGGGCTCCAAGAGACCCAGTACTTC

d_gene: TRBD1
len: 16
j_gene: TRBJ2-2
v_gene: TRBV5-6
abundance: once
CDR3aa: CASSSRQGGKTGELFF
CDR3nt: TGTGCCAGCAGCTCAAGACAGGGCGGAAAAACCGGGGAGCTGTTTTTT

d_gene: -
len: 15
j_gene: TRBJ1-4
v_gene: TRBV3-1/TRBV3-2
abundance: -
CDR3aa: CASSQMGGNGEKLFF
CDR3nt: TGTGCCAGCAGCCAGATGGGAGGGAACGGTGAAAAACTGTTTTTT